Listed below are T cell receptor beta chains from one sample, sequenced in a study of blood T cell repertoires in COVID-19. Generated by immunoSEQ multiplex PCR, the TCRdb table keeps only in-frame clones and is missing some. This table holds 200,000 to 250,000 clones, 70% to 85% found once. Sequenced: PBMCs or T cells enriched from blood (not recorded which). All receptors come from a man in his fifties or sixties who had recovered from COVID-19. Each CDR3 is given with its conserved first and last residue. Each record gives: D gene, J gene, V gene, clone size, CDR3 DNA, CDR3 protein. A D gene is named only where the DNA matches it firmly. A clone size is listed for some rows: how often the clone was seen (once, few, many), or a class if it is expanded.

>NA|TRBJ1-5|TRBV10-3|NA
TGTGCCATTGCGGGAGGCAGGGAACAGCCCCAGCATTTT
CAIAGGREQPQHF
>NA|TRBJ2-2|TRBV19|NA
TGTGCCAGTAGTATAGGTACAGGGAGTAAAAACAGCGCGAACACCGGGGAGCTGTTTTTT
CASSIGTGSKNSANTGELFF
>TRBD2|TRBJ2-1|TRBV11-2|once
TGTGCCAGCAGCATGACTAGCGGGGGGGCAAGGGAGCAGTTCTTC
CASSMTSGGAREQFF
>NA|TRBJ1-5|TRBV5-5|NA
TGTGCCAGCAGCTCCGAGGGGGTATTTAGCAATCAGCCCCAGCATTTT
CASSSEGVFSNQPQHF
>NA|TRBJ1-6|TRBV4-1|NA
TGCGCCAGCAGCCAAGCAGACAGCTCCTATAATTCACCCCTCCACTTT
CASSQADSSYNSPLHF
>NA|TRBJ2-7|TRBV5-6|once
TGTGCCAGCAGCAAATTCGACAGTTCCTACGAGCAGTACTTC
CASSKFDSSYEQYF
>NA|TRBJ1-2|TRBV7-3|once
TGTGCCAGCAGCCCACACCGGGAGGATAGGGGCTACACCTTC
CASSPHREDRGYTF
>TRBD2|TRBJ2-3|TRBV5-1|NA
TGCGCCAGCAGCTTGACCTCACTAGCGGGGGGTTTTTCCTCAAGCACAGATACGCAGTATTTT
CASSLTSLAGGFSSSTDTQYF
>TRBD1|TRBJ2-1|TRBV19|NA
TGTGCCAGTAGTTGGACAGGGGAATCGATCATGGGTGAGCAGTTCTTC
CASSWTGESIMGEQFF
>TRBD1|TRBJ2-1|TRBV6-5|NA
TGTGCCAGCAGTTACGGCCAGGGGGAACTGTATGAGCAGTTCTTC
CASSYGQGELYEQFF
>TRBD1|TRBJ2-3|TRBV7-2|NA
TGTGCCAGCAGCTTAACGGGACAGGCTAGCACAGATACGCAGTATTTT
CASSLTGQASTDTQYF
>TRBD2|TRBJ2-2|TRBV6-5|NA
TGTGCCAGCAGCCTACTAGCGGGGCCCACCGGGGAGCTGTTTTTT
CASSLLAGPTGELFF
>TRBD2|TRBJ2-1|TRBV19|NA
TGTGCCAGTAGTGTCATAGCGGGGGGGCCTTACAATGAGCAGTTCTTC
CASSVIAGGPYNEQFF
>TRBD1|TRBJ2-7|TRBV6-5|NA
TGTGCCAGCAGAAGAAGGACAGGGAACTACTACGAGCAGTACTTC
CASRRRTGNYYEQYF
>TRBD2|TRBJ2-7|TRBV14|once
TGTGCCAGCAGCCAAGAGGGACTAGCTAGCGAGCAGTACTTC
CASSQEGLASEQYF
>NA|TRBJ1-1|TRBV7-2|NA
TGTGCCAGCAGCTTACTCCGACAGCCGGCACTTGCTTTCTTT
CASSLLRQPALAFF
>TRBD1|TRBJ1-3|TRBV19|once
TGTGCCAGTAGTAGACAGGGAACTGGAAACACCATATATTTT
CASSRQGTGNTIYF
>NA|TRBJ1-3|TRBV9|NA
TGTGCCAGCAGCTTCCAGGATTCTGGAAACACCATATATTTT
CASSFQDSGNTIYF
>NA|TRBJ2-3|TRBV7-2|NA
TGTGCCAGCAGCTTACAGCCTTTCAGGAGCGGAGATACGCAGTATTTT
CASSLQPFRSGDTQYF
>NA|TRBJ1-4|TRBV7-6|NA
TGTGCCAGCAGCTTAGGAGGCGGTGAAAAACTGTTTTTT
CASSLGGGEKLFF
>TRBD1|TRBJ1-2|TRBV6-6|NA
TGTGCCAGCAGTTACCCACAGGGGAGCTACACCTTC
CASSYPQGSYTF
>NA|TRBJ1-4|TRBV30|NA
TGTGCCTGGAGTGTAGGAGGGGCTAATGAAAAACTGTTTTTT
CAWSVGGANEKLFF
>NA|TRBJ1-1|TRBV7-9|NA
TGTGCCAGCCTCATTGCAGGGGAAATTGAAGCTTTCTTT
CASLIAGEIEAFF
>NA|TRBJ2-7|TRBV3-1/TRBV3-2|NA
TGTGCCAGCAGCCAAGCTGCCCCCGGGGTAGCATACGAGCAGTACTTC
CASSQAAPGVAYEQYF
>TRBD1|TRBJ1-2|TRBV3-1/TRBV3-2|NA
TGTGCCAGCAGCCAAGATAGTGGCAGGGGGCAGGGCTACACCTTC
CASSQDSGRGQGYTF
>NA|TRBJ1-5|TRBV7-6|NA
TGTGCCAGCAGTTCCGCGCAGAGGCAGCCCCAGCATTTT
CASSSAQRQPQHF
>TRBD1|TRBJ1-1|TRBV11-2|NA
TGTGCCAGCAGCTTGTGGCAGGGGGGCACTGAAGCTTTCTTT
CASSLWQGGTEAFF
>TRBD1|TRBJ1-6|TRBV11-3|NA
TGTGCCAGCAGGGACAGGGCAAATTCACCCCTCCACTTT
CASRDRANSPLHF